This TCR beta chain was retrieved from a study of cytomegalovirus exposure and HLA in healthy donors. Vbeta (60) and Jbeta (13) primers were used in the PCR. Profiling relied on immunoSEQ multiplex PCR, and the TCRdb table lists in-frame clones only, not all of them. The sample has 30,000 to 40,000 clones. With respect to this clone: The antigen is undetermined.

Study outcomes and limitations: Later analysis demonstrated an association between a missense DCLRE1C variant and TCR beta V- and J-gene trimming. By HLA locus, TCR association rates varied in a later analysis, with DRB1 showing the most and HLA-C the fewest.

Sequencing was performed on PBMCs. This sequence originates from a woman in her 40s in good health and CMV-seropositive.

The CDR3 loop reads CASGLIGDVRNTEAFF. CDR3 in DNA: TGTGCCAGCGGTCTTATCGGGGATGTAAGGAACACTGAAGCTTTCTTT. The genes are TRBV7-9 and TRBJ1-1; D is undetermined. CDR3 length: 16 amino acids. The V end was cut by 8 bases, the J end by 1 base, with 20 bases between. CDR1 is SEHNR and CDR2 is FQNEAQ in the germline V gene (reference sequence).